A single sample is the source of the 27 T cell receptor beta chains below, sequenced in a study of radiotherapy plus CTLA-4 blockade in lung cancer. The data were produced by immunoSEQ multiplex PCR, yet TCRdb's version contains in-frame clones alone and is incomplete. The sample lists fewer than 75,000 clones, roughly 84% occurring once. Here the sequenced sample was peripheral blood, taken from a patient treated with radiotherapy plus ipilimumab. These receptors were collected from a human donor with non-small cell lung cancer that progressed on radiotherapy plus ipilimumab.

The genes are TRBV29-1 and TRBJ1-2, with TRBD1 identical over 9 bases. Germline V gene lookup returns CDR1 SQVTM and CDR2 ANQGSEA. This CDR3 is built from 14 residues. Trimming took 3 bases from V and 6 from J; bases not matched to a gene: 8. Written as DNA, the CDR3 is TGCAGCGTTGATACAGGGGACAGGGTTCATGGCTACACCTTC. Its protein product is CSVDTGDRVHGYTF.

The V and J genes are TRBV7-9 and TRBJ1-2; the match to TRBD1 covers 8 bases. The J segment lost 0 bases and the V segment lost 5 bases, leaving 8 bases of the junction unmatched. There are 16 residues in the CDR3. The germline CDR1 and CDR2 sequences are SEHNR and FQNEAQ (reference sequence). The CDR3 loop reads CASSRWDRTPNYGYTF. CDR3 nucleotide sequence: TGTGCCAGCAGCCGCTGGGACAGGACCCCTAACTATGGCTACACCTTC.

The gene calls are TRBV28 and TRBJ2-2; D gene ambiguous. CDR1 and CDR2 (germline): MDHEN, SYDVKM. Trimming shortened V by 3 bases and J by 5 bases, and 4 bases separated the two germline ends. The CDR3 covers 12 residues. This chain's CDR3 is CASSFYTGELFF. For the CDR3, the DNA is TGTGCCAGCAGTTTCTATACCGGGGAGCTGTTTTTT.

The V and J genes are TRBV4-1 and TRBJ2-1; 9 positions match TRBD1. Germline assignment: CDR1 MGHRA and CDR2 YSYEKL. V dropped 0 bases and J dropped 4; count of bases not matched to a gene: 7. CDR3 length: 17 residues. CDR3 in DNA: TGCGCCAGCAGCCAAGATTTAGGGACAGGGTGGTACAATGAGCAGTTCTTC. Its translation is CASSQDLGTGWYNEQFF.

The chain uses TRBV5-1 and TRBJ2-1, with TRBD2 matching 10 bases. The CDR3 has 16 residues. J lost 4 bases, V lost 6 bases, and 10 bases had no gene match. CDR1 and CDR2 from the germline V gene are SGHRS and YFSETQ. The CDR3 sequence is CASTSDLAGVYNEQFF. The CDR3, as DNA: TGCGCCAGCACCTCAGATCTAGCGGGGGTTTACAATGAGCAGTTCTTC.

The gene calls are TRBV29-1 and TRBJ1-2; tentatively, D is TRBD1 (6 bases). The CDR3 sequence is 13 residues long. Germline CDR1 is SQVTM and CDR2 is ANQGSEA. V dropped 3 bases and J dropped 5 bases, with 13 bases sitting between them. CDR3 DNA: TGCAGCGTTGAGGAGAGGACAGTATATGGCTACACCTTC. It translates to CSVEERTVYGYTF.

J is TRBJ2-1 and V is TRBV10-1, with 9 bases aligning to TRBD2. This CDR3 contains 14 residues. Trimming removed 8 bases from V and 4 bases from J; junction bases left unmatched: 6. Germline values: CDR1 WNHNN, CDR2 SYGVQD (reference sequence). DNA for the CDR3: TGCGCCAGCCGGGGGAGCGGGGGGTACAATGAGCAGTTCTTC. This codes for CASRGSGGYNEQFF.

This chain links TRBV7-9 with TRBJ2-1; TRBD2 matches 8 bases. The CDR3 is 17 amino acids. Germline assignment: CDR1 SEHNR and CDR2 FQNEAQ (reference sequence). J gave up 3 bases and V 4 bases, and 11 bases lay outside the gene matches. The CDR3 reads CASSSTPGGGGYNEQFF. CDR3 coding DNA: TGTGCCAGCAGCTCCACCCCCGGGGGGGGAGGCTACAATGAGCAGTTCTTC.

As regards this clone: One end of the junction fails to match germline, which may point to a read error. This chain uses TRBV5-1 with TRBJ2-1, with 10 bases matching TRBD1. This CDR3 is 14 amino acids long. CDR1 is SGHRS, CDR2 YFSETQ, per germline. CDR3 in DNA: TGCGCCAGCAGCGGCCTCTCGGGACAGGGGATCTGGATCTTC. Translation gives CASSGLSGQGIWIF.

This chain connects TRBV28 to TRBJ1-1; tentatively, D is TRBD1 (5 bases). The V gene's germline CDR1 is MDHEN and CDR2 SYDVKM. V lost 5 bases to trimming and J lost 3 bases, with 13 bases between them. The CDR3 spans 14 residues. This CDR3 is CASSPGTLDTEAFF. As DNA, the CDR3 is TGTGCCAGCAGTCCCGGGACCTTAGACACTGAAGCTTTCTTT.

The rearrangement joins TRBV10-3 to TRBJ2-7, with D maybe TRBD2 (6 bases). V lost 9 bases and J 6 bases, leaving 21 bases between the germline ends. The CDR3 loop spans 14 amino acids. CDR1 is ENHRY and CDR2 is SYGVKD in the germline V gene. The CDR3 bases are TGTGCCATTCGTGAGGGAGGAGACGGGCCCGAGCAGTACTTC. Translated: CAIREGGDGPEQYF.

The table lists this clone with a count of one. The chain combines TRBV2 with TRBJ2-6, with D uncertain. The CDR3 spans 17 residues. V was clipped by 4 bases and J by 0 bases, with 13 bases between them. The germline gives CDR1 SNHLY, CDR2 FYNNEI. The CDR3 coding sequence is TGTGCCAGCAGTGTATTGGGCGCTAGCTCTGGGGCCAACGTCCTGACTTTC. Amino acid sequence: CASSVLGASSGANVLTF.

The chain joins TRBV11-2 to TRBJ1-1; perhaps TRBD1 as D (5 bases). Germline-derived CDR1 and CDR2 are SGHAT and FQNNGV. Trimming pared 1 base from V and 5 bases from J, leaving 8 bases between. This CDR3 region has 13 residues. The chain's CDR3 is CASSLAGGTEAFF. DNA of the CDR3: TGTGCCAGCAGCTTAGCGGGGGGAACTGAAGCTTTCTTT.

The chain uses TRBV11-2 and TRBJ2-2; TRBD1 matches at 9 bases. V dropped 5 bases and J dropped 6; count of bases not matched to a gene: 10. CDR1 is SGHAT, CDR2 FQNNGV, per germline. CDR3 length: 16 amino acids. The CDR3: CASSPAGTGSAGELFF. The CDR3 DNA sequence: TGTGCCAGCAGCCCCGCTGGGACAGGGTCCGCCGGGGAGCTGTTTTTT.

The chain uses TRBV9 and TRBJ1-1; D is ambiguous. CDR3 length equals 13 residues. V was cut by 0 bases and J by 5 bases, with 8 bases left in between. Germline loops: CDR1 SGDLS, CDR2 YYNGEE. The CDR3: CASSVGGRTEAFF. The CDR3 nucleotides are TGTGCCAGCAGCGTAGGAGGGAGGACTGAAGCTTTCTTT.

CDR3 nucleotide sequence: TGTGCCTGGAGTGCCCTGAAAAACACCATATATTTT. Translation: CAWSALKNTIYF. The V and J genes are TRBV30 and TRBJ1-3; D not resolved. V was trimmed by 1 base and J by 6 bases, leaving 7 bases between them. The CDR3 runs to 12 residues. The germline CDR1 and CDR2 sequences are GTSNPN and SVGIG (reference sequence).

The rearrangement joins TRBV7-3 to TRBJ2-1; D gene ambiguous. The CDR3 loop spans 14 amino acids. The V gene's germline CDR1 is SGHTA and CDR2 FQGTGA. V lost 5 bases and J lost 2, with 10 bases in between. DNA of the CDR3: TGTGCCAGCAGCCCTTCTGGGACCTACAATGAGCAGTTCTTC. This sequence encodes CASSPSGTYNEQFF. Filled out from reference TRBV7-3 and TRBJ2-1, the complete variable domain reads GAGVSQTPSNKVTEKGKYVELRCDPISGHTALYWYRQSLGQGPEFLIYFQGTGAADDSGLPNDRFFAVRPEGSVSTLKIQRTERGDSAVYLCASSPSGTYNEQFFGPGTRLTVL.

This chain uses TRBV27 with TRBJ1-2; 8 nucleotides align to TRBD1. Germline V gene sequence: CDR1 MNHEY, CDR2 SMNVEV (reference sequence). This CDR3 comprises 14 residues. V shed 5 bases and J 5 bases; nucleotides not matched to a gene: 7. Written as DNA, the CDR3 is TGTGCCAGCAGTACCTCCACAGGGGGATATGGCTACACCTTC. Protein sequence: CASSTSTGGYGYTF.

The rearrangement links TRBV9 to TRBJ2-3; 9 bases are a match to TRBD2. The ends lost 3 bases at V and 0 bases at J; junction bases unmatched: 5. CDR1 is SGDLS, CDR2 YYNGEE, per germline. CDR3 length equals 16 residues. In nucleotides, the CDR3 is TGTGCCAGCAGCGCCGGGACTAGCAGTAGCACAGATACGCAGTATTTT. This gives the protein CASSAGTSSSTDTQYF.

V usage is TRBV9 and J usage is TRBJ2-2; 10 bases map to TRBD2. In germline, CDR1 is SGDLS, CDR2 YYNGEE. The CDR3 has 19 amino acids. V shed 0 bases, J shed 6 bases, and the junction held 14 bases outside the gene matches. CDR3 nucleotide sequence: TGTGCCAGCAGCGTAGAGTTGTTAGGTCTAGCGGGGGCTGCCGGGGAGCTGTTTTTT. This gives the protein CASSVELLGLAGAAGELFF.

The chain couples TRBV5-6 to TRBJ1-1; D not resolved. V lost 2 bases, J lost 2 bases, and 7 bases lay in between. The CDR3 spans 13 residues. Germline lookup yields CDR1 SGHDT and CDR2 YYEEEE. In nucleotides, the CDR3 is TGTGCCAGCAGCTTAAGGGTAAACACTGAAGCTTTCTTT. Translated: CASSLRVNTEAFF.

V usage is TRBV6-5 and J usage is TRBJ2-7; D is unresolved. V was pared by 6 bases and J by 6 bases, with 12 bases between. Germline CDR1 MNHEY, CDR2 SVGAGI. The CDR3 is made up of 12 amino acids. The CDR3 DNA follows: TGTGCCAGCAGGAAGGGAAGGCGCGAGCAGTACTTC. Protein sequence: CASRKGRREQYF.

This rearrangement joins TRBV19 to TRBJ1-5, with 8 bases that match TRBD1. This CDR3 has 14 amino acids. V was clipped by 6 bases and J by 6 bases; unmatched bases: 7. Germline V gives CDR1 LNHDA, CDR2 SQIVND (reference sequence). The CDR3 region is CASRGAGGIQPQHF. The CDR3 region has the DNA TGTGCCAGTAGAGGGGCAGGGGGCATTCAGCCCCAGCATTTT.

This chain connects TRBV5-1 to TRBJ2-1; 7 bases line up with TRBD1. The junction had 4 bases not matched to a gene; V was cut back by 1 base and J by 6 bases. Germline V CDR1 and CDR2: SGHRS, YFSETQ. This CDR3 is 14 amino acids long. CDR3 in DNA: TGCGCCAGCAGCTTGATAGCAGGGGGCAATGAGCAGTTCTTC. Its translation is CASSLIAGGNEQFF.

The chain carries TRBV28 and TRBJ1-5, with 7 bases aligning to TRBD1. The CDR3 has 16 amino acids. Germline loops: CDR1 MDHEN, CDR2 SYDVKM. J was trimmed by 0 bases and V by 6 bases; bases with no gene match: 8. CDR3 loop: CASSQGQVYSNQPQHF. The CDR3 coding sequence is TGTGCCAGCAGCCAAGGACAGGTTTATAGCAATCAGCCCCAGCATTTT.

J is TRBJ2-5 and V is TRBV14; D not resolved. The CDR3 length is 11 residues. In germline, CDR1 is SGHDN, CDR2 FVKESK. V dropped 4 bases and J dropped 7 bases, with 7 bases sitting between them. This CDR3 reads CASSRVGTQYF. In DNA, the CDR3 is TGTGCCAGCAGCCGCGTTGGGACCCAGTACTTC. The full variable domain, rest sourced from reference TRBV14 and TRBJ2-5, is EAGVTQFPSHSVIEKGQTVTLRCDPISGHDNLYWYRRVMGKEIKFLLHFVKESKQDESGMPNNRFLAERTGGTYSTLKVQPAELEDSGVYFCASSRVGTQYFGPGTRLLVL.

The chain joins TRBV4-2 to TRBJ2-3, with TRBD2 as a possible D gene (5 bases). V gave up 0 bases and J gave up 0 bases, with 16 bases separating them. Germline loops: CDR1 LGHNA, CDR2 YNFKEQ. The CDR3 has 18 residues. The CDR3 region is CASSQETRVKASTDTQYF. CDR3 bases: TGTGCCAGCAGCCAAGAAACTAGGGTTAAGGCTAGCACAGATACGCAGTATTTT.